This T cell receptor (beta chain) was sequenced during a study of beta chain features in type 1 diabetes. Study as a whole: Patients and healthy donors were similar in age, gender and cell yields. Overall study findings and caveats: It was not settled here whether HLA type affects TCRB rearrangement.

V lost 2 bases to trimming and J lost 3 bases; unmatched junction nucleotides: 2. Germline assignment: CDR1 ENHRY and CDR2 SYGVKD. This CDR3 is 15 amino acids long. This clone was seen a handful of times. Its antigen is not identified. Sequencing targeted expressed TCRB transcripts, as all isolated RNA had been reverse transcribed. Read counts averaged around 4 million for samples of naive, central memory and regulatory T cells. Clones were sequenced by immunoSEQ multiplex PCR, and TCRdb holds only the in-frame ones, with some missing. Of some 360,000 clones listed, 15% to 20% are singletons. There was one heparinised blood draw per donor, averaging about 116 mL.

The genes are TRBV10-3 and TRBJ2-1, with 9 bases that match TRBD1. The receptor was isolated from a young woman in good health. Sequencing was performed on naive CD4+ T cells from blood. The CDR3 reads CAISEVDRGYNEQFF. The CDR3 nucleotides read TGTGCCATCAGTGAGGTGGACAGGGGCTACAATGAGCAGTTCTTC.